The next 32 T cell receptor beta chains were all read from a single sample in a study of blood T cell repertoires in COVID-19. The repertoire was sequenced with immunoSEQ multiplex PCR; TCRdb's copy has only in-frame clones and lacks some. The data show 120,000 to 150,000 clones, approximately 83% seen once. Sequencing was performed on peripheral blood. These receptors all come from a woman aged 55 to 70 with COVID-19, enrolled during active disease.

Only one count was recorded for this clone. The chain carries TRBV6-1 and TRBJ2-5; 12 bases match TRBD2. J lost 2 bases, V lost 4 bases, and 5 bases had no gene match. Germline V gene lookup returns CDR1 MNHNS and CDR2 SASEGT. The CDR3 spans 16 residues. In DNA form, the CDR3 reads TGTGCCAGCAGTGCCCTAGCGGGGGGGCAACAAGAGACCCAGTACTTC. Translated, it gives CASSALAGGQQETQYF.

CDR3 nucleotide sequence: TGTGCCAGCAGTGGGTTATACAGGGGGCGGACCGGGGAGCTGTTTTTT. Encoded protein: CASSGLYRGRTGELFF. The chain joins TRBV6-1 to TRBJ2-2, with 9 bases matching TRBD1. There are 16 residues in the CDR3. V was pared by 4 bases and J by 5 bases, with 8 bases of the junction left unmatched. Germline V lookup: CDR1 MNHNS, CDR2 SASEGT.

The chain combines TRBV7-3 with TRBJ1-1; a weak D match, TRBD1 (6 bases). CDR1 is SGHTA and CDR2 is FQGTGA in the germline V gene. The CDR3 length is 13 residues. The V end lost 6 bases, the J end lost 6 bases, and 14 bases lay between the germline ends. The chain's CDR3 is CASRAGEGAEAFF. CDR3 sequence (DNA): TGTGCCAGCAGAGCAGGGGAAGGAGCTGAAGCTTTCTTT.

The chain links TRBV6-2 or TRBV6-3 to TRBJ1-2; 7 bases are shared with TRBD1. In germline, CDR1 is MNHEY, CDR2 SVGEGT. The V segment lost 4 bases and the J segment 4 bases; nucleotides outside the gene matches: 12. CDR3 size: 16 residues. CDR3 sequence: CASSWGQPRFSYGYTF. The CDR3 region has the DNA TGTGCCAGCAGTTGGGGACAGCCTCGTTTCTCCTATGGCTACACCTTC.

This chain links TRBV6-5 with TRBJ1-2; D is undetermined. Trimming shortened V by 7 bases and J by 8 bases, and 14 bases separated the two germline ends. This CDR3 spans 12 amino acids. The germline gives CDR1 MNHEY, CDR2 SVGAGI. This chain's CDR3 is CASNPPPGGYTF. In DNA, the CDR3 is TGTGCCAGCAACCCCCCGCCGGGAGGCTACACCTTC.

The chain combines TRBV6-5 with TRBJ1-1; D gene uncertain. The CDR3 sequence is 12 residues long. Trimming stripped 7 bases from V and 6 bases from J, with 12 bases between. Germline V gene data show CDR1 as MNHEY and CDR2 as SVGAGI. The CDR3 coding sequence is TGTGCCAGCAACCGGGGTGGAGCTGAAGCTTTCTTT. It codes for CASNRGGAEAFF.

V is TRBV3-1 (or the pseudogene TRBV3-2) and J is TRBJ2-2; 11 nucleotides line up with TRBD2. CDR1 and CDR2 from the germline V gene are LGHDT and YNNKEL (reference sequence). This CDR3 region has 16 residues. V gave up 4 bases and J gave up 2 bases; unmatched junction bases: 3. For the CDR3, the DNA is TGTGCCAGCAGCCTGGGGACTAGCGGAAACACCGGGGAGCTGTTTTTT. Amino acid sequence: CASSLGTSGNTGELFF.

This clone was counted once. V usage is TRBV5-1 and J usage is TRBJ1-4; tentatively, D is TRBD1 (5 bases). CDR1 is SGHRS and CDR2 is YFSETQ in the germline V gene. Trimming removed 2 bases at V and 8 bases at J, with 22 bases between. The CDR3 contains 17 residues. The CDR3 nucleotides read TGCGCCAGCAGCTTAGGGACTGGGCCCAGTTTCGAAGAAAAACTGTTTTTT. Translated, it gives CASSLGTGPSFEEKLFF.

The rearrangement links TRBV3-1 (or the pseudogene TRBV3-2) to TRBJ1-5; 7 positions agree with TRBD1. Trimming took 1 base from V and 2 from J; bases not matched to a gene: 8. This CDR3 spans 17 amino acids. Germline loops: CDR1 LGHDT, CDR2 YNNKEL (reference sequence). Written as DNA, the CDR3 is TGTGCCAGCAGCCAAGGGGACAGTTTAAAGGGCAATCAGCCCCAGCATTTT. Its translation is CASSQGDSLKGNQPQHF.

This chain joins TRBV19 and TRBJ1-1; no clear D. CDR1 and CDR2 (germline): LNHDA, SQIVND (reference sequence). Between the trimmed V and J ends, which lost 3 bases and 0 bases, there was a span of 14 bases. The CDR3 sequence is 16 residues long. The DNA of the CDR3 is TGTGCCAGTAGTATCCGGGGTGGTAAGGTGAACACTGAAGCTTTCTTT. It translates to CASSIRGGKVNTEAFF.

The rearrangement links TRBV7-8 to TRBJ1-4; possibly TRBD1 for D (5 bases). The CDR3 sequence is 16 residues long. V was trimmed by 2 bases and J by 7 bases, leaving 17 bases between them. The germline V gene encodes CDR1 SGHVS and CDR2 FQNEAQ. The chain's CDR3 is CASSLTGGGIGEKLFF. As DNA, the CDR3 is TGTGCCAGCAGCTTAACCGGCGGGGGAATAGGTGAAAAACTGTTTTTT. The full variable domain, its missing parts supplied by reference TRBV7-8 and TRBJ1-4, is GAGVSQSPRYKVAKRGQDVALRCDPISGHVSLFWYQQALGQGPEFLTYFQNEAQLDKSGLPSDRFFAERPEGSVSTLKIQRTQQEDSAVYLCASSLTGGGIGEKLFFGSGTQLSVL.

This chain connects TRBV7-8 to TRBJ2-7; tentatively, D is TRBD1 (6 bases). Germline CDR1 and CDR2: SGHVS and FQNEAQ. This CDR3 is 13 amino acids long. Trimming shortened V by 6 bases and J by 4 bases, and 13 bases separated the two germline ends. As DNA, the CDR3 is TGTGCCAGCAGGATGGGACAATTATACGAGCAGTACTTC. It yields the protein CASRMGQLYEQYF. Full variable domain (missing parts from reference TRBV7-8 and TRBJ2-7): GAGVSQSPRYKVAKRGQDVALRCDPISGHVSLFWYQQALGQGPEFLTYFQNEAQLDKSGLPSDRFFAERPEGSVSTLKIQRTQQEDSAVYLCASRMGQLYEQYFGPGTRLTVT.

This chain joins TRBV12-5 and TRBJ2-7; a weak D match, TRBD1 (6 bases). Germline CDR1 reads LGHNT; CDR2 reads FRNRAP. The V end lost 2 bases, the J end lost 3 bases, and 20 bases lay between the germline ends. The CDR3 sequence is 17 residues long. The CDR3 sequence: CASGLSSQGRDSYEQYF. CDR3 DNA sequence: TGTGCTAGTGGTTTGTCCTCCCAGGGGAGAGATAGCTACGAGCAGTACTTC. Full variable domain (outside the CDR3, taken from reference TRBV12-5 and TRBJ2-7): DARVTQTPRHKVTEMGQEVTMRCQPILGHNTVFWYRQTMMQGLELLAYFRNRAPLDDSGMPKDRFSAEMPDATLATLKIQPSEPRDSAVYFCASGLSSQGRDSYEQYFGPGTRLTVT.

This clone was recorded only once. The CDR3 spells CASSFYRVYEQYF. The CDR3 region has the DNA TGTGCCAGCAGTTTCTACAGAGTCTACGAGCAGTACTTC. The gene calls are TRBV12-3 or TRBV12-4 and TRBJ2-7, with no clear D. V lost 3 bases and J lost 3, with 9 bases in between. The CDR3 loop spans 13 amino acids.

The chain uses TRBV7-3 and TRBJ1-1; no clear D. Germline CDR1 reads SGHTA; CDR2 reads FQGTGA. Trimming pared 2 bases from V and 4 bases from J, leaving 8 bases between. The CDR3 extends over 13 amino acids. CDR3 sequence reads: CASSLYGVTEAFF. For the CDR3, the DNA is TGTGCCAGCAGCTTATACGGGGTCACTGAAGCTTTCTTT. The full variable domain, with the rest looked up from reference TRBV7-3 and TRBJ1-1, is GAGVSQTPSNKVTEKGKYVELRCDPISGHTALYWYRQSLGQGPEFLIYFQGTGAADDSGLPNDRFFAVRPEGSVSTLKIQRTERGDSAVYLCASSLYGVTEAFFGQGTRLTVV.

This rearrangement joins TRBV5-1 to TRBJ2-7; no reliable D call. The V end was cut by 2 bases, the J end by 3 bases, with 9 bases between. Germline V CDR1 and CDR2: SGHRS, YFSETQ. This CDR3 is built from 13 residues. The CDR3, as DNA: TGCGCCAGCAGCTTTGGGCAGGTCTACGAGCAGTACTTC. This encodes CASSFGQVYEQYF. Supplemented by reference TRBV5-1 and TRBJ2-7, the full variable domain reads KAGVTQTPRYLIKTRGQQVTLSCSPISGHRSVSWYQQTPGQGLQFLFEYFSETQRNKGNFPGRFSGRQFSNSRSEMNVSTLELGDSALYLCASSFGQVYEQYFGPGTRLTVT.

The genes are TRBV7-7 and TRBJ2-3; 7 bases are shared with TRBD1. The CDR3 sequence is 16 residues long. J lost 4 bases, V lost 4 bases, and 11 bases had no gene match. CDR1 and CDR2 from the germline V gene are SSHAT and FNYEAQ (reference sequence). CDR3 sequence (DNA): TGTGCCAGCAGCTCCAAACCCGACAGGGCCGCAGATACGCAGTATTTT. Encoded protein: CASSSKPDRAADTQYF. Variable domain in full (rest from reference TRBV7-7 and TRBJ2-3): GAGVSQSPRYKVTKRGQDVTLRCDPISSHATLYWYQQALGQGPEFLTYFNYEAQPDKSGLPSDRFSAERPEGSISTLTIQRTEQRDSAMYRCASSSKPDRAADTQYFGPGTRLTVL.

The chain uses TRBV7-9 and TRBJ2-7; the D gene is possibly TRBD1 (6 bases). Looked up from germline, CDR1 is SEHNR and CDR2 is FQNEAQ (reference sequence). This CDR3 has 14 residues. V was clipped by 2 bases and J by 3 bases, with 11 bases between them. CDR3 loop: CASSLNRVGYEQYF. The CDR3 coding sequence is TGTGCCAGCAGCTTAAACAGGGTGGGCTACGAGCAGTACTTC. Full variable domain (remainder filled in from reference TRBV7-9 and TRBJ2-7): DTGVSQNPRHKITKRGQNVTFRCDPISEHNRLYWYRQTLGQGPEFLTYFQNEAQLEKSRLLSDRFSAERPKGSFSTLEIQRTEQGDSAMYLCASSLNRVGYEQYFGPGTRLTVT.

This sequence joins TRBV11-3 and TRBJ2-1; TRBD1 aligns across 7 bases. Looked up from germline, CDR1 is SGHNT and CDR2 is YENEEA. The CDR3 contains 15 residues. J was trimmed by 1 base and V by 3 bases; bases with no gene match: 3. In nucleotides, the CDR3 is TGTGCCAGCAGCTTGGGGGACAGTTCCTACAATGAGCAGTTCTTC. It codes for CASSLGDSSYNEQFF.

This chain links TRBV18 with TRBJ1-4, with D possibly matching TRBD1 (6 bases). V gave up 6 bases and J gave up 3 bases, with 11 bases separating them. Germline values: CDR1 KGHSH, CDR2 LQKENI. The CDR3 extends over 14 amino acids. CDR3 amino acids: CASSTGRANEKLFF. In DNA, the CDR3 is TGTGCCAGCTCCACAGGGCGCGCTAATGAAAAACTGTTTTTT.

The chain employs TRBV30 and TRBJ2-3, with 7 positions matching TRBD2. Trimming removed 4 bases from V and 2 bases from J; junction bases left unmatched: 6. The CDR3 is made up of 14 amino acids. From germline, CDR1 is GTSNPN and CDR2 SVGIG (reference sequence). CDR3 sequence reads: CAWTLGGTTDTQYF. CDR3 in DNA: TGTGCCTGGACCCTGGGGGGGACCACAGATACGCAGTATTTT.

The V gene is TRBV6-5, the J gene TRBJ1-2, with 7 bases matching TRBD1. The CDR3 sequence is 14 residues long. V dropped 7 bases and J dropped 8; count of bases not matched to a gene: 13. Germline V lookup: CDR1 MNHEY, CDR2 SVGAGI. The CDR3 protein is CASTQGRGSGGYTF. The CDR3, as DNA: TGTGCCAGCACCCAGGGCAGGGGGAGTGGAGGCTACACCTTC.

The rearrangement uses TRBV6-2 or TRBV6-3 and TRBJ2-7; 9 nucleotides line up with TRBD1. Germline assignment: CDR1 MNHEY and CDR2 SVGEGT. The V and J ends lost 5 bases and 4 bases, in that order; junction bases with no gene match: 3. CDR3 length: 13 residues. The DNA of the CDR3 is TGTGCCAGCAGTGCCGGGACAGGGTACGAGCAGTACTTC. Translating it yields CASSAGTGYEQYF.

The chain couples TRBV19 to TRBJ1-2; 11 bases map to TRBD1. CDR3 length: 14 amino acids. Germline V gene sequence: CDR1 LNHDA, CDR2 SQIVND (reference sequence). V was pared by 7 bases and J by 6 bases, with 7 bases of the junction left unmatched. This chain's CDR3 is CASTIGTGGDGYTF. The CDR3 DNA is TGTGCCAGTACCATAGGGACAGGGGGTGATGGCTACACCTTC.

V gene TRBV6-1 combines with J gene TRBJ2-6; possibly TRBD2 for D (5 bases). This CDR3 contains 16 residues. The germline CDR1 and CDR2 sequences are MNHNS and SASEGT. V was clipped by 3 bases and J by 0 bases, with 9 bases between them. DNA of the CDR3: TGTGCCAGCAGTGAGTCTCTAGCCTCTGGGGCCAACGTCCTGACTTTC. Protein: CASSESLASGANVLTF.

The V and J genes are TRBV20-1 and TRBJ2-7; no definite D call. Germline loops: CDR1 DFQATT, CDR2 SNEGSKA (reference sequence). The CDR3 has 11 residues. Trimming stripped 4 bases from V and 5 bases from J, with 9 bases between. For the CDR3, the DNA is TGCAGTGCTACGCTAGTAAACGAGCAGTACTTC. Its translation is CSATLVNEQYF.

V usage is TRBV7-3 and J usage is TRBJ1-2; TRBD1 might be the D (5 bases). Germline V gene lookup returns CDR1 SGHTA and CDR2 FQGTGA. The CDR3 consists of 14 residues. Deletions cut 4 bases from V and 7 bases from J, with 16 bases between. CDR3 region: CASSYTTGGFGYTF. CDR3 DNA: TGTGCCAGCAGCTATACTACAGGCGGATTTGGCTACACCTTC.

This clone was counted a few times. Other DNA sequences in this specimen translate into the identical CDR3. This chain links TRBV27 with TRBJ1-5; no definite D call. Germline V lookup: CDR1 MNHEY, CDR2 SMNVEV (reference sequence). CDR3 length: 14 residues. Deletions cut 1 base from V and 5 bases from J, with 9 bases between. The CDR3 here is CASSLWAGDQPQHF. The CDR3 DNA sequence: TGTGCCAGCAGTTTATGGGCAGGTGATCAGCCCCAGCATTTT.

The chain employs TRBV10-3 and TRBJ1-2; 9 positions agree with TRBD1. The trim removed 1 base at V and 6 bases at J, leaving 6 bases unmatched. From germline, CDR1 is ENHRY and CDR2 SYGVKD. The CDR3 spans 15 residues. CDR3 in amino acids: CAISEYRDRANGYTF. The CDR3, as DNA: TGTGCCATCAGTGAGTACCGGGACAGGGCAAATGGCTACACCTTC.

J is TRBJ2-5 and V is TRBV5-1; 8 bases agree with TRBD1. The CDR3 has 14 amino acids. V dropped 4 bases and J dropped 2; count of bases not matched to a gene: 4. Germline V gives CDR1 SGHRS, CDR2 YFSETQ. DNA for the CDR3: TGCGCCAGCAGCCCTGGACAGGGACAAGAGACCCAGTACTTC. Its translation is CASSPGQGQETQYF.

The rearrangement joins TRBV27 to TRBJ2-7; 8 bases map to TRBD1. Germline trimming cut 2 bases from V and 4 bases from J; bases unmatched to any gene: 7. Germline loops: CDR1 MNHEY, CDR2 SMNVEV (reference sequence). The CDR3 totals 15 residues. This CDR3 is CASSLAAGGLYEQYF. CDR3 DNA: TGTGCCAGCAGTTTAGCTGCAGGGGGCCTTTACGAGCAGTACTTC.

This clone was detected only once. The chain joins TRBV4-3 to TRBJ1-5, with 7 nucleotides matching TRBD1. The germline V gene has CDR1 LGHNA and CDR2 YSLEER. This CDR3 spans 17 amino acids. V lost 0 bases, J lost 2 bases, and 7 bases stayed unmatched. The CDR3 loop is CASSQELPGQGNQPQHF. Here the CDR3 DNA reads TGCGCCAGCAGCCAAGAATTGCCCGGACAGGGCAATCAGCCCCAGCATTTT.